This T cell receptor (beta chain) was recovered during a study of human T cells and chemical hapten exposure. Germline V gene sequence: CDR1 MNHEY, CDR2 SVGEGT. V was pared by 3 bases and J by 6 bases, with 12 bases of the junction left unmatched. The CDR3 is made up of 16 amino acids. This clonotype has more than one count but fewer than ten. Stated time point: healthy volunteer bleed at 2 weeks. Before extraction, the whole blood was not fractionated, and total RNA was taken from it. Individual cDNA molecules in this library carried unique molecular identifiers. Under the authors' procedure: A typical sample had 93,000 or so TCRs, with roughly 23,224 to 690,600 overall. Using its own MiXCR run on the RACE reads, TCRdb lists one record per CDR3 protein. The V and J calls and clone size come from TCRdb's table, not from the authors' own analysis. The table lists 85,000 to 95,000 distinct CDR3 sequences, approximately 8.2% of them singletons.

Sequencing input: whole blood. This clonotype was obtained from a female donor in good health. Some clones in this sample may be carry-over from other donors' samples. The chain has TRBV6-2 or TRBV6-3 and TRBJ2-7; the match to TRBD2 covers 9 bases. CDR3 sequence: CASSYRIAGVLVEQYF. CDR3 bases: TGTGCCAGCAGTTATAGGATAGCGGGAGTGCTGGTCGAGCAGTACTTC.